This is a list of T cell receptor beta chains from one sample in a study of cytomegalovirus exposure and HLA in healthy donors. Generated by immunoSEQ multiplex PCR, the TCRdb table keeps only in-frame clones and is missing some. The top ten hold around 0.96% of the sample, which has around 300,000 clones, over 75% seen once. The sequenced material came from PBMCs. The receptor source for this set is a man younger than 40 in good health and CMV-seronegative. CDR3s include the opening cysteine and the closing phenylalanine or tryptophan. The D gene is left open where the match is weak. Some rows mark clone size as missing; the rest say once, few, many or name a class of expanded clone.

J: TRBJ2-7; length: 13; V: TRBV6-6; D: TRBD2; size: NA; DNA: TGTGCCAGCAGTTCTAGCGGGGGAGGGGAGCAGTACTTC; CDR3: CASSSSGGGEQYF
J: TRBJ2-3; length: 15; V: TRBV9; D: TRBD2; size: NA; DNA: TGTGCCAGCAGCGGCCGGGACTATAAAGGAGAGACGCAGTATTTT; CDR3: CASSGRDYKGETQYF
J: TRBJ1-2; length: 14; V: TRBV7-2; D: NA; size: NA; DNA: TGTGCCAGCAGCTTAGGGAGGGGTGACTATGGCTACACCTTC; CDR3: CASSLGRGDYGYTF
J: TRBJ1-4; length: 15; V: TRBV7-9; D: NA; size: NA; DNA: TGTGCCAGCAGCTTGGAAGGCGGCGGGGGTGAAAAACTGTTTTTT; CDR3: CASSLEGGGGEKLFF
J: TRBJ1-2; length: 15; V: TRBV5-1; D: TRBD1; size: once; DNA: TGCGCCAGCAGCTTGGGAGGAACAGGGGGCTATGGCTACACCTTC; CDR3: CASSLGGTGGYGYTF
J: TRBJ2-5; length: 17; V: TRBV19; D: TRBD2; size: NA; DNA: TGTGCCAGTAGTACCCTAGCGGGGGGCCGGGAGGAAGAGACCCAGTACTTC; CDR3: CASSTLAGGREEETQYF
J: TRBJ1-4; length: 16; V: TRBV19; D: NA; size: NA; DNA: TGTGCCAGTAGTATGGGCCAGACGTCAACTAATGAAAAACTGTTTTTT; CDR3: CASSMGQTSTNEKLFF
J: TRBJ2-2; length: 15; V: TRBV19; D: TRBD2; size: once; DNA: TGTGCCAGTAGTATAGTGGGGACTACCACCGGGGAGCTGTTTTTT; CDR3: CASSIVGTTTGELFF
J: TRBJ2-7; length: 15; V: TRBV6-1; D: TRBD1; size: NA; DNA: TGTGCCAGCAGTGCTAAGGGACAGGGGAACGACGAGCAGTACTTC; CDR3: CASSAKGQGNDEQYF
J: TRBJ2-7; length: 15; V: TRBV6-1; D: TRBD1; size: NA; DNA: TGTGCCAGCAGTGAAATTGGGACAGGCGCCTACGAGCAGTACTTC; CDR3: CASSEIGTGAYEQYF
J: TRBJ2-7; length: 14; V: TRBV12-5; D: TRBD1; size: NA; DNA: TGTGCTAGTGGTTTGGGACAGGGGAATAGCGAGCAGTACTTC; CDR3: CASGLGQGNSEQYF
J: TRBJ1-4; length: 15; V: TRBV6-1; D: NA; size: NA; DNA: TGTGCCAGCAGTGAAGGTGGGAGGGTGGGGGAAAAACTGTTTTTT; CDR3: CASSEGGRVGEKLFF
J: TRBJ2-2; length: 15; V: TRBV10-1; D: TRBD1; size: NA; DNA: TGCGCCAGCAGACCGGGACAGGGGAACACCGGGGAGCTGTTTTTT; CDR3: CASRPGQGNTGELFF
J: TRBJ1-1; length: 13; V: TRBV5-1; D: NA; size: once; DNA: TGCGCCAGCAGAGCAGGAATGAACACTGAAGCTTTCTTT; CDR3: CASRAGMNTEAFF
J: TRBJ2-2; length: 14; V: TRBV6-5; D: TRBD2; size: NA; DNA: TGTGCCAGCAGTGGAAGACTAGCGACCGGGGAGCTGTTTTTT; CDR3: CASSGRLATGELFF